The 30 T cell receptor beta chains below come from one sample, sequenced in a study of blood T cell repertoires in COVID-19. Profiled with immunoSEQ multiplex PCR; TCRdb holds only in-frame clones, not every one. This sample carries 200,000 to 300,000 clones, about 89% of them seen once, and the ten largest clones take roughly 3%. Sequenced sample: PBMCs or T cells enriched from blood (not recorded which). These TCRs come from a woman aged 18-29 years who had recovered from COVID-19.

This clone was recorded a few times. The chain recombines TRBV6-5 with TRBJ2-1, with D possibly matching TRBD1 (6 bases). Germline CDR1 is MNHEY and CDR2 is SVGAGI. The CDR3 contains 15 residues. V was cut by 5 bases and J by 0 bases, with 11 bases left in between. CDR3 amino acids: CASSPTGNSYNEQFF. Here the CDR3 DNA reads TGTGCCAGCAGTCCCACAGGGAACTCCTACAATGAGCAGTTCTTC.

The gene calls are TRBV19 and TRBJ2-7; 7 bases agree with TRBD2. The CDR3 extends over 15 amino acids. V was clipped by 3 bases and J by 4 bases; unmatched bases: 9. Germline-derived CDR1 and CDR2 are LNHDA and SQIVND (reference sequence). In DNA form, the CDR3 reads TGTGCCAGTAGTATTATCGTCAGCGGGGAATACGAGCAGTACTTC. It is translated as CASSIIVSGEYEQYF.

The V call is TRBV28, the J call TRBJ1-2; 7 bases are a match to TRBD1. Germline assignment: CDR1 MDHEN and CDR2 SYDVKM. J was trimmed by 8 bases and V by 6 bases; bases with no gene match: 9. CDR3 length equals 13 residues. CDR3 residues: CASSSTGDRGYTF. The CDR3 nucleotides are TGTGCCAGCAGCAGTACAGGGGACCGAGGCTACACCTTC.

CDR3 sequence (DNA): TGTGCCATCGCCAGGTCAGCAGAGACCCAGTACTTC. Its translation is CAIARSAETQYF. V is TRBV10-3 and J is TRBJ2-5; D call uncertain. The ends were cut back, 8 bases at V and 4 bases at J, with 11 bases in the middle. The CDR3 length is 12 residues. CDR1 and CDR2 from the germline V gene are ENHRY and SYGVKD.

The chain combines TRBV11-2 with TRBJ2-7; D may be TRBD2 (6 bases). In germline, CDR1 is SGHAT, CDR2 FQNNGV. This CDR3 is 12 amino acids long. Deletions cut 1 base from V and 7 bases from J, with 8 bases between. The CDR3 coding sequence is TGTGCCAGCAGCTTAGGGGCGGGGGAGCAGTACTTC. Translated, it gives CASSLGAGEQYF.

This clone was seen only once. This chain uses TRBV19 with TRBJ1-5, with 7 bases that match TRBD1. J lost 3 bases, V lost 6 bases, and 5 bases had no gene match. Germline lookup yields CDR1 LNHDA and CDR2 SQIVND (reference sequence). This CDR3 spans 14 amino acids. In nucleotides, the CDR3 is TGTGCCAGTAGGCATACAGGGGACAATCAGCCCCAGCATTTT. Amino acid sequence: CASRHTGDNQPQHF.

The rearrangement uses TRBV6-2 or TRBV6-3 and TRBJ1-2; the D gene is possibly TRBD1 (6 bases). The CDR3 length is 16 residues. Trimming pared 0 bases from V and 1 base from J, leaving 12 bases between. Germline V gene sequence: CDR1 MNHEY, CDR2 SVGEGT. The CDR3 region is CASSYSKWDNNYGYTF. The CDR3 nucleotides read TGTGCCAGCAGTTACTCGAAATGGGACAATAACTATGGCTACACCTTC.

The CDR3 loop reads CSATGDPTYEQYF. As DNA, the CDR3 is TGCAGCGCAACAGGGGACCCGACCTACGAGCAGTACTTC. The V gene is TRBV29-1, the J gene TRBJ2-7; 7 bases agree with TRBD1. The V and J ends lost 7 bases and 2 bases, in that order; junction bases with no gene match: 8. This CDR3 is built from 13 residues. In germline, CDR1 is SQVTM, CDR2 ANQGSEA.

V gene TRBV19 combines with J gene TRBJ1-4; 9 bases fit TRBD1. Germline-derived CDR1 and CDR2 are LNHDA and SQIVND (reference sequence). The CDR3 covers 15 residues. Trimming took 6 bases from V and 8 from J; bases not matched to a gene: 10. CDR3 DNA sequence: TGTGCCAGTAGCCACCGGACAGGGGATGGCGAAAAACTGTTTTTT. It is translated as CASSHRTGDGEKLFF.

Comment on this clone: The same CDR3 also results from other DNA sequences found in this sample. The J gene is TRBJ2-7, the V gene TRBV27; 7 bases map to TRBD2. Germline values: CDR1 MNHEY, CDR2 SMNVEV (reference sequence). Unmatched junction bases numbered 8, after V lost 0 bases and J lost 3 bases. CDR3 size: 16 residues. CDR3 in DNA: TGTGCCAGCAGTTTATCTGCTAGCGGTAGTTTCTACGAGCAGTACTTC. Translating gives CASSLSASGSFYEQYF.

The chain has TRBV28 and TRBJ2-2; D is unclear. Between the trimmed V and J ends, which lost 6 bases and 9 bases, there was a span of 11 bases. Germline CDR1 reads MDHEN; CDR2 reads SYDVKM. This CDR3 region has 12 residues. The CDR3: CASSREYWELFF. Here the CDR3 DNA reads TGTGCCAGCAGCCGAGAGTACTGGGAGCTGTTTTTT.

This clone was counted once. The chain carries TRBV4-1 and TRBJ2-1; 7 bases are shared with TRBD2. The CDR3 is 14 amino acids. Trimming at V came to 1 base and at J to 6 bases, leaving 3 bases not matched to a gene. Germline V gives CDR1 MGHRA, CDR2 YSYEKL. CDR3 loop: CASSQASGLNEQFF. CDR3 DNA: TGCGCCAGCAGCCAAGCTAGCGGACTCAATGAGCAGTTCTTC.

The chain couples TRBV28 to TRBJ2-7; 7 bases agree with TRBD1. Germline-derived CDR1 and CDR2 are MDHEN and SYDVKM. The CDR3 consists of 15 residues. V shed 5 bases, J shed 4 bases, and the junction held 11 bases outside the gene matches. The chain's CDR3 is CASSKLDRVGYEQYF. For the CDR3, the DNA is TGTGCCAGCAGTAAACTCGACAGGGTAGGGTACGAGCAGTACTTC.

The V gene is TRBV5-1, the J gene TRBJ1-5; D might be TRBD1 (6 bases). With 2 bases removed from V and 2 bases from J, the gap between germline ends came to 23 bases. The CDR3 length is 19 residues. Germline lookup yields CDR1 SGHRS and CDR2 YFSETQ. The chain's CDR3 is CASSFPGQSSVSGNQPQHF. CDR3 coding DNA: TGCGCCAGCAGCTTTCCGGGACAATCTTCGGTCTCGGGCAATCAGCCCCAGCATTTT.

This clone occurred once. This chain joins TRBV30 and TRBJ1-1, with 7 bases identical to TRBD1. This CDR3 spans 13 amino acids. The ends lost 5 bases at V and 0 bases at J; junction bases unmatched: 3. Germline assignment: CDR1 GTSNPN and CDR2 SVGIG (reference sequence). DNA for the CDR3: TGTGCCTGGGCGGGACAGTTGAACACTGAAGCTTTCTTT. This translates into CAWAGQLNTEAFF.

The V gene is TRBV7-9, the J gene TRBJ2-1; D uncertain. The CDR3 has 15 residues. V lost 2 bases and J lost 3, with 11 bases in between. Germline loops: CDR1 SEHNR, CDR2 FQNEAQ (reference sequence). The CDR3 nucleotides are TGTGCCAGCAGCTTAAAAGGCGGTTTCTACAATGAGCAGTTCTTC. It translates to CASSLKGGFYNEQFF.

V gene TRBV5-1 combines with J gene TRBJ2-5; 9 bases are a match to TRBD1. J was trimmed by 2 bases and V by 0 bases; bases with no gene match: 5. Germline V CDR1 and CDR2: SGHRS, YFSETQ. The CDR3 is made up of 16 amino acids. The CDR3 here is CASSLAGTGWQETQYF. The DNA for the CDR3 is TGCGCCAGCAGCTTGGCCGGGACAGGGTGGCAAGAGACCCAGTACTTC.

V gene TRBV7-9 combines with J gene TRBJ1-6; D is perhaps TRBD1 (5 bases). The CDR3 extends over 17 amino acids. Trimming removed 5 bases at V and 9 bases at J, with 23 bases between. CDR1 and CDR2 from the germline V gene are SEHNR and FQNEAQ (reference sequence). The CDR3 here is CASSPSWGVDVGSPLHF. The CDR3 nucleotides read TGTGCCAGCAGCCCCTCGTGGGGGGTGGATGTAGGTTCACCCCTCCACTTT.

This sequence joins TRBV10-1 and TRBJ2-1; 10 bases line up with TRBD2. Germline V gene sequence: CDR1 WNHNN, CDR2 SYGVQD (reference sequence). J lost 4 bases, V lost 6 bases, and 9 bases had no gene match. The CDR3 contains 16 residues. The CDR3 nucleotides read TGCGCCAGCAGCAAAGCGGGAGGGCCCGGTTACAATGAGCAGTTCTTC. It encodes CASSKAGGPGYNEQFF.

This clone turned up a few times. The chain couples TRBV6-2 or TRBV6-3 to TRBJ1-2; D may be TRBD1 (5 bases). The V gene's germline CDR1 is MNHEY and CDR2 SVGEGT. The V gene lost 5 bases and the J gene lost 3 bases, with 10 bases spanning the gap. This CDR3 spans 13 amino acids. CDR3 region: CASSRAGDYGYTF. CDR3 nucleotides: TGTGCCAGCAGTCGCGCGGGGGACTATGGCTACACCTTC.

This rearrangement joins TRBV5-1 to TRBJ2-5; the match to TRBD2 covers 11 bases. Trimming at V came to 3 bases and at J to 2 bases, leaving 9 bases not matched to a gene. This CDR3 has 17 residues. From germline, CDR1 is SGHRS and CDR2 YFSETQ. The CDR3 sequence is CASSSGLAGGKQETQYF. The CDR3 nucleotides are TGCGCCAGCAGCTCGGGGCTAGCGGGAGGTAAACAAGAGACCCAGTACTTC.

The J gene is TRBJ1-4, the V gene TRBV18, with 10 bases that match TRBD1. The CDR3 consists of 13 residues. Germline CDR1 and CDR2: KGHSH and LQKENI. Trimming removed 4 bases from V and 8 bases from J; junction bases left unmatched: 1. In DNA, the CDR3 is TGTGCCAGCTCACGGGGACAGGGGGAAAAACTGTTTTTT. Translating gives CASSRGQGEKLFF.

This chain links TRBV3-1 (or the pseudogene TRBV3-2) with TRBJ2-2; D is possibly TRBD1 (5 bases). This CDR3 has 15 amino acids. The germline gives CDR1 LGHDT, CDR2 YNNKEL (reference sequence). V was cut by 4 bases and J by 7 bases, with 16 bases left in between. The CDR3 here is CASSPTDSSNGELFF. Here the CDR3 DNA reads TGTGCCAGCAGCCCGACAGACAGTTCAAACGGGGAGCTGTTTTTT.

J is TRBJ2-7 and V is TRBV3-1 (or the pseudogene TRBV3-2); a weak D match, TRBD2 (6 bases). V was cut by 4 bases and J by 3 bases, with 19 bases left in between. The CDR3 covers 16 residues. Germline V gives CDR1 LGHDT, CDR2 YNNKEL (reference sequence). CDR3 loop: CASSPPPWGGSYEQYF. The CDR3 bases are TGTGCCAGCAGCCCCCCGCCGTGGGGAGGTAGCTACGAGCAGTACTTC.

This clone was counted once. The chain joins TRBV10-3 to TRBJ1-3; D unresolved. The CDR3 covers 14 residues. Germline V gene sequence: CDR1 ENHRY, CDR2 SYGVKD. V lost 9 bases and J lost 1, with 13 bases in between. CDR3 sequence: CAMGYEGSGNTIYF. The CDR3 DNA sequence: TGTGCCATGGGCTATGAGGGATCTGGAAACACCATATATTTT.

This chain uses TRBV5-5 with TRBJ2-2, with D perhaps TRBD1 (6 bases). The CDR3 spans 16 residues. V was trimmed by 4 bases and J by 5 bases, leaving 18 bases between them. From germline, CDR1 is SGHKS and CDR2 YYEKEE (reference sequence). The chain's CDR3 is CASSPPDRPSTGELFF. CDR3 coding DNA: TGTGCCAGCAGCCCCCCCGACAGGCCGAGTACCGGGGAGCTGTTTTTT. The variable domain in full, with the rest retrieved from reference TRBV5-5 and TRBJ2-2, is DAGVTQSPTHLIKTRGQQVTLRCSPISGHKSVSWYQQVLGQGPQFIFQYYEKEERGRGNFPDRFSARQFPNYSSELNVNALLLGDSALYLCASSPPDRPSTGELFFGEGSRLTVL.

The genes are TRBV29-1 and TRBJ2-1; a weak D match, TRBD1 (8 bases). This CDR3 contains 14 residues. Per germline, CDR1 SQVTM and CDR2 ANQGSEA. V lost 7 bases to trimming and J lost 8 bases, with 21 bases between them. The CDR3 spells CSGGQERGIDEQFF. For the CDR3, the DNA is TGCAGCGGGGGACAGGAGCGGGGAATCGATGAGCAGTTCTTC.

This rearrangement joins TRBV7-2 to TRBJ2-3; TRBD2 matches 15 bases. The CDR3 runs to 18 residues. Losses at the gene ends were 10 bases for V and 5 bases for J; bases not matched to a gene: 16. Germline V gene data show CDR1 as SGHTA and CDR2 as FQGNSA. Here the CDR3 reads CATYPERTSGGAGDTQYF. CDR3 in DNA: TGTGCCACCTACCCCGAACGGACTAGCGGGGGGGCTGGAGATACGCAGTATTTT. Complete variable domain (other parts from reference TRBV7-2 and TRBJ2-3): GAGVSQSPSNKVTEKGKDVELRCDPISGHTALYWYRQSLGQGLEFLIYFQGNSAPDKSGLPSDRFSAERTGGSVSTLTIQRTQQEDSAVYLCATYPERTSGGAGDTQYFGPGTRLTVL.

CDR3 amino acids: CASRQGAGAFF. CDR3 nucleotide sequence: TGTGCCAGCCGACAGGGGGCCGGAGCTTTCTTT. The genes are TRBV28 and TRBJ1-1, with 10 bases lining up with TRBD1. The V and J ends lost 8 bases and 10 bases, in that order; junction bases with no gene match: 4. This CDR3 region has 11 residues. CDR1 MDHEN and CDR2 SYDVKM come from the germline V gene.

This clone turned up a few times. The chain uses TRBV7-9 and TRBJ1-5; D is unclear. CDR1 is SEHNR and CDR2 is FQNEAQ in the germline V gene (reference sequence). Trimming shortened V by 1 base and J by 6 bases, and 4 bases separated the two germline ends. The length of the CDR3 is 12 residues. This chain's CDR3 is CASSLVAQPQHF. As DNA, the CDR3 is TGTGCCAGCAGCTTAGTGGCTCAGCCCCAGCATTTT.